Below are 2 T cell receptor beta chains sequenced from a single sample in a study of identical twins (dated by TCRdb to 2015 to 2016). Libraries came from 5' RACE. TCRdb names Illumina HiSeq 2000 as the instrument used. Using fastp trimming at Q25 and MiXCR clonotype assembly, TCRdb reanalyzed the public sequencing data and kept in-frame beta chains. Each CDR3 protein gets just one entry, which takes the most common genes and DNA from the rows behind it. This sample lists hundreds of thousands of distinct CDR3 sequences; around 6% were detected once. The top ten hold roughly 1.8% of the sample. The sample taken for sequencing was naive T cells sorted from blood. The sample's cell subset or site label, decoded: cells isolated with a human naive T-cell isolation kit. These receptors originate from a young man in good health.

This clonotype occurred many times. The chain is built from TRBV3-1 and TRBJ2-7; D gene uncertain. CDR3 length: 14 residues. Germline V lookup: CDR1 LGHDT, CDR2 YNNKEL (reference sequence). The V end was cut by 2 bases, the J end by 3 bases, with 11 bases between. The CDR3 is CASSQIGQDYEQYV. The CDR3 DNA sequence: TGTGCCAGCAGCCAAATAGGGCAGGACTACGAGCAGTACGTC.

The CDR3 DNA follows: TGTGCCAGCAGTTTAATCCAAGGGGAGACCCAGTACTTC. This translates into CASSLIQGETQYF. The chain has TRBV27 and TRBJ2-5, with D hard to call. CDR3 size: 13 residues. Trimming stripped 2 bases from V and 5 bases from J, with 9 bases between. The germline V gene encodes CDR1 MNHEY and CDR2 SMNVEV (reference sequence).